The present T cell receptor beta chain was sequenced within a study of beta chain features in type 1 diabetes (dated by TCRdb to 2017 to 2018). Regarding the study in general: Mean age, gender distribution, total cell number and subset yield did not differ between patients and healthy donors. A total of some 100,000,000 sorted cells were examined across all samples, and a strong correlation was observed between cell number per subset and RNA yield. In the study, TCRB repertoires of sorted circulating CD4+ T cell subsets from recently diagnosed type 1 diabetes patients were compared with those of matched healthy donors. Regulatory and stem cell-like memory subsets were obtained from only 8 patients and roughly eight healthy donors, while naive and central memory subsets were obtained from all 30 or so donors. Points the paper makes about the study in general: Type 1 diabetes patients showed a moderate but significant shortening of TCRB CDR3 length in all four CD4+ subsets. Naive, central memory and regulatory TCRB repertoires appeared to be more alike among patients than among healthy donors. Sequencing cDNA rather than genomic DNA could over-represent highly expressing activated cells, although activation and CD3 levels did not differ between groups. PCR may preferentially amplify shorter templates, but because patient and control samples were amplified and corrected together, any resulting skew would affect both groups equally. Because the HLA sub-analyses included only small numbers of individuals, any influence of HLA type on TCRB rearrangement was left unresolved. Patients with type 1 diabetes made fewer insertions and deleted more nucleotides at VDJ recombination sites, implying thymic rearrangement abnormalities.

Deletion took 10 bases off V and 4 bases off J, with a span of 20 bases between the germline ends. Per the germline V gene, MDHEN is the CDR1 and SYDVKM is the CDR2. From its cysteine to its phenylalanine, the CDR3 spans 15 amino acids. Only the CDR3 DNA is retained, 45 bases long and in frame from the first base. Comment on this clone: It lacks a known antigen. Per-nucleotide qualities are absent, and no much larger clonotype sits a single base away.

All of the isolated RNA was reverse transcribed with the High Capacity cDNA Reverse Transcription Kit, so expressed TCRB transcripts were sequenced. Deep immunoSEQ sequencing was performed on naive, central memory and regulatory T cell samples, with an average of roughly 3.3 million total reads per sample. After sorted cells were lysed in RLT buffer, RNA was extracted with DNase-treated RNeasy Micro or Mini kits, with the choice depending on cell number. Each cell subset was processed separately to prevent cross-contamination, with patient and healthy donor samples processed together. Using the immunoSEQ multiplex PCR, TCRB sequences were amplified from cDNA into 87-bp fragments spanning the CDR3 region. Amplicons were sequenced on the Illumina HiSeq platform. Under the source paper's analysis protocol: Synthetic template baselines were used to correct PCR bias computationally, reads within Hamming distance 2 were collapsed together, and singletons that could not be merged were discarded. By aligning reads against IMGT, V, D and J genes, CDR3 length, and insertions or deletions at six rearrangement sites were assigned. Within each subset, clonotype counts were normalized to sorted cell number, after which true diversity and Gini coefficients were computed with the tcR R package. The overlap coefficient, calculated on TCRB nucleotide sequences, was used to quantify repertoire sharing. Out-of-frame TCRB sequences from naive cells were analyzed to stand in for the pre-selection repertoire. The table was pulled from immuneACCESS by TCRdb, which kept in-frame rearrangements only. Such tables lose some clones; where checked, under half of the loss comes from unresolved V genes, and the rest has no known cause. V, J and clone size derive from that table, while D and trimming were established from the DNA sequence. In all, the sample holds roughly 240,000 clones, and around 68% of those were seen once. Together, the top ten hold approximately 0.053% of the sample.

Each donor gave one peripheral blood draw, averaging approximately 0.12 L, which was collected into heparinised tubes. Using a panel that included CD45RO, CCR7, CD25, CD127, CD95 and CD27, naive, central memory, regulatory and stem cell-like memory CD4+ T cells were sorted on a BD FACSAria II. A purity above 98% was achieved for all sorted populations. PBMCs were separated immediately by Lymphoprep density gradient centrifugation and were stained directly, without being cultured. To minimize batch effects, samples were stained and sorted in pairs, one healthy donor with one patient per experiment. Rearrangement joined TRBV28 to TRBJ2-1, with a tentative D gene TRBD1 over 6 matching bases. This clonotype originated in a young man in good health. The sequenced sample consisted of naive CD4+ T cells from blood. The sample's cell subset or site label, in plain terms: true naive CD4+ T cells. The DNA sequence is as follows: TGTGCCACTTCCTTCTCTCTGACAGGATACAATGAGCAGTTCTTC. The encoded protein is CATSFSLTGYNEQFF. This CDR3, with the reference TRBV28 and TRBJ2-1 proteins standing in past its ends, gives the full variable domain DVKVTQSSRYLVKRTGEKVFLECVQDMDHENMFWYRQDPGLGLRLIYFSYDVKMKEKGDIPEGYSVSREKKERFSLILESASTNQTSMYLCATSFSLTGYNEQFFGPGTRLTVL.